The 23 T cell receptor beta chains in this list originate from one sample, sequenced in a study of CD8 T cells in Susac syndrome. It was with random hexamers that 0.5 to 1 ug RNA was reverse transcribed. TCRdb re-derived calls from the immunoSEQ multiplex PCR reads in MiXCR, one entry per CDR3 protein. Found here are some 200,000 distinct CDR3 sequences, 95% of them singletons; the top ten hold about 0.15%. Sequencing was performed on CD8+ T cells from PBMCs. These receptors came from a human donor with Susac syndrome.

This chain connects TRBV7-9 to TRBJ2-3; 8 bases align to TRBD1. Per germline, CDR1 SEHNR and CDR2 FQNEAQ (reference sequence). The CDR3 is 14 amino acids. V gave up 3 bases and J gave up 2 bases; unmatched junction bases: 1. The CDR3 DNA reads TGTGCCAGCAGCTTGGGACAGGTCACAGATACGCAGTATTTT. Protein: CASSLGQVTDTQYF.

J is TRBJ1-3 and V is TRBV4-1; 7 bases line up with TRBD1. V was pared by 2 bases and J by 2 bases, with 3 bases of the junction left unmatched. Per germline, CDR1 MGHRA and CDR2 YSYEKL. The CDR3 covers 15 residues. CDR3: CASSQNQGAGNTIYF. As DNA, the CDR3 is TGCGCCAGCAGCCAAAACCAGGGGGCTGGAAACACCATATATTTT.

This clonotype was observed a single time. This chain links TRBV27 with TRBJ2-6; D remains unclear. Trimming removed 3 bases at V and 0 bases at J, with 9 bases between. This CDR3 comprises 16 residues. Germline CDR1 is MNHEY and CDR2 is SMNVEV (reference sequence). In nucleotides, the CDR3 is TGTGCCAGCAGTTTGGGGTTCTTCTCTGGGGCCAACGTCCTGACTTTC. Its translation: CASSLGFFSGANVLTF.

V and J are TRBV9 and TRBJ2-7; maybe TRBD2 (6 bases). Trimming removed 4 bases from V and 0 bases from J, with 14 bases in between. The CDR3 is 15 amino acids. Germline CDR1 and CDR2: SGDLS and YYNGEE. CDR3 coding DNA: TGTGCCAGCAGCTCAGGTCCCGGGAGCTCCTACGAGCAGTACTTC. This codes for CASSSGPGSSYEQYF. The complete variable domain, with remaining parts taken from reference TRBV9 and TRBJ2-7, reads DSGVTQTPKHLITATGQRVTLRCSPRSGDLSVYWYQQSLDQGLQFLIQYYNGEERAKGNILERFSAQQFPDLHSELNLSSLELGDSALYFCASSSGPGSSYEQYFGPGTRLTVT.

J is TRBJ2-1 and V is TRBV9; 9 bases line up with TRBD2. Per the germline V gene, CDR1 is SGDLS and CDR2 is YYNGEE. The CDR3 sequence is 15 residues long. Trimming took 3 bases from V and 10 from J; bases not matched to a gene: 11. In DNA, the CDR3 is TGTGCCAGCAGCGCTCTCGGGACTAGCATTCGCGAGCAGTTCTTC. Protein sequence: CASSALGTSIREQFF. Supplemented by reference TRBV9 and TRBJ2-1, the full variable domain reads DSGVTQTPKHLITATGQRVTLRCSPRSGDLSVYWYQQSLDQGLQFLIQYYNGEERAKGNILERFSAQQFPDLHSELNLSSLELGDSALYFCASSALGTSIREQFFGPGTRLTVL.

The V gene is TRBV3-1, the J gene TRBJ2-7, with 8 nucleotides matching TRBD1. V was clipped by 0 bases and J by 5 bases; unmatched bases: 12. The CDR3 length is 17 residues. Germline loops: CDR1 LGHDT, CDR2 YNNKEL (reference sequence). Here the CDR3 DNA reads TGTGCCAGCAGCCAAGATATAGGGCCAGGGGGCGAGGACGAGCAGTACTTC. As protein: CASSQDIGPGGEDEQYF.

This clonotype was seen only a few times. V is TRBV20-1 and J is TRBJ2-1, with D perhaps matching TRBD1 (6 bases). Trimming left V 6 bases short and J 3 bases short, with 12 bases between. The CDR3 extends over 13 amino acids. The V gene's germline CDR1 is DFQATT and CDR2 SNEGSKA (reference sequence). The CDR3 protein is CSAQGQNYNEQFF. Here the CDR3 DNA reads TGCAGTGCACAGGGACAAAACTACAATGAGCAGTTCTTC.

The V call is TRBV30, the J call TRBJ2-5; possibly TRBD2 for D (6 bases). CDR1 GTSNPN and CDR2 SVGIG come from the germline V gene (reference sequence). The CDR3 consists of 13 residues. V dropped 2 bases and J dropped 1 base, with 8 bases sitting between them. The CDR3 spells CAWSREIQETQYF. The CDR3 nucleotides read TGTGCCTGGAGTCGGGAGATCCAAGAGACCCAGTACTTC. The full variable domain, completed using reference TRBV30 and TRBJ2-5, is SQTIHQWPATLVQPVGSPLSLECTVEGTSNPNLYWYRQAAGRGLQLLFYSVGIGQISSEVPQNLSASRPQDRQFILSSKKLLLSDSGFYLCAWSREIQETQYFGPGTRLLVL.

V is TRBV11-2 and J is TRBJ2-1; 12 bases match TRBD2. Germline loops: CDR1 SGHAT, CDR2 FQNNGV. The length of the CDR3 is 16 residues. The V gene end was trimmed by 5 bases and the J gene end by 1 base; junction bases not matched to a gene: 3. The CDR3 sequence: CASSGGTSGSYNEQFF. In DNA, the CDR3 is TGTGCCAGCAGCGGCGGGACTAGCGGGTCCTACAATGAGCAGTTCTTC. Supplemented by reference TRBV11-2 and TRBJ2-1, the full variable domain reads EAGVAQSPRYKIIEKRQSVAFWCNPISGHATLYWYQQILGQGPKLLIQFQNNGVVDDSQLPKDRFSAERLKGVDSTLKIQPAKLEDSAVYLCASSGGTSGSYNEQFFGPGTRLTVL.

The rearrangement links TRBV5-6 to TRBJ2-7; D gene ambiguous. Germline loops: CDR1 SGHDT, CDR2 YYEEEE. The length of the CDR3 is 14 residues. The germline V and J ends were trimmed by 3 bases and 0 bases, with 10 bases remaining between them. The CDR3 region is CASSSTMNSYEQYF. For the CDR3, the DNA is TGTGCCAGCAGCTCTACAATGAACTCCTACGAGCAGTACTTC.

The genes are TRBV20-1 and TRBJ2-3, with TRBD1 identical over 7 bases. The germline V gene encodes CDR1 DFQATT and CDR2 SNEGSKA (reference sequence). V trimming: 6 bases; J trimming: 4 bases; junction bases outside the gene matches: 1. The CDR3 extends over 11 amino acids. This CDR3 reads CSADRSDTQYF. The CDR3 nucleotides read TGCAGTGCGGACAGGTCAGATACGCAGTATTTT.

The chain carries TRBV9 and TRBJ2-7; 8 nucleotides match TRBD2. With 3 bases clipped from V and 6 bases from J, the junction kept 14 bases outside the gene matches. The CDR3 is 16 residues long. The germline V gene has CDR1 SGDLS and CDR2 YYNGEE. CDR3 sequence reads: CASSDRGSLAGSEQYF. DNA of the CDR3: TGTGCCAGCAGCGATCGGGGGTCCTTAGCGGGATCCGAGCAGTACTTC.

The chain employs TRBV7-9 and TRBJ2-1; 11 bases map to TRBD2. Germline loops: CDR1 SEHNR, CDR2 FQNEAQ (reference sequence). After removal of 0 bases from V and 6 bases from J, the junction contained 4 bases not matched to a gene. CDR3 size: 16 residues. CDR3 sequence (DNA): TGTGCCAGCAGCTTAGCACTAGCGGGAGTGGGCAATGAGCAGTTCTTC. This translates into CASSLALAGVGNEQFF.

This clonotype appeared a single time. V is TRBV11-2 and J is TRBJ2-7, with 11 bases that match TRBD2. CDR3 length equals 15 residues. V lost 4 bases to trimming and J lost 5 bases; unmatched junction nucleotides: 7. Germline values: CDR1 SGHAT, CDR2 FQNNGV. CDR3 nucleotides: TGTGCCAGCAGCTCGCCGGGACTAGCGGACCACGAGCAGTACTTC. Protein sequence: CASSSPGLADHEQYF.

V is TRBV19 and J is TRBJ2-5; unclear D gene. Trimming pared 1 base from V and 1 base from J, leaving 1 base between. The V gene's germline CDR1 is LNHDA and CDR2 SQIVND (reference sequence). There are 12 residues in the CDR3. The CDR3 DNA reads as TGTGCCAGTAGTATAGGCCAAGAGACCCAGTACTTC. Residues: CASSIGQETQYF.

The chain combines TRBV7-9 with TRBJ2-5; D perhaps matches TRBD2 (6 bases). V was trimmed by 10 bases and J by 5 bases, leaving 20 bases between them. The CDR3 length is 14 residues. Germline CDR1 and CDR2: SEHNR and FQNEAQ (reference sequence). CDR3 protein: CAMRDGLMGETQYF. The CDR3, as DNA: TGTGCCATGCGGGACGGACTCATGGGGGAGACCCAGTACTTC.

The rearrangement uses TRBV10-3 and TRBJ2-7, with D tentatively TRBD1 or TRBD2 (5 bases each). CDR3 size: 15 residues. The V gene lost 7 bases and the J gene lost 3 bases, with 19 bases spanning the gap. CDR1 is ENHRY, CDR2 SYGVKD, per germline. CDR3 sequence reads: CAIIDIRDGLYEQYF. CDR3 sequence (DNA): TGTGCCATCATTGACATCCGGGACGGACTCTACGAGCAGTACTTC.

This sequence joins TRBV20-1 and TRBJ1-2; 7 bases are shared with TRBD1. This CDR3 contains 16 residues. CDR1 and CDR2 from the germline V gene are DFQATT and SNEGSKA (reference sequence). Unmatched junction bases numbered 15, after V lost 6 bases and J lost 2 bases. DNA of the CDR3: TGCAGTGCAACTGGGACAGCGCAGTCCAGAAACTATGGCTACACCTTC. Translating it yields CSATGTAQSRNYGYTF.

The chain uses TRBV9 and TRBJ1-2, with D hard to call. In germline, CDR1 is SGDLS, CDR2 YYNGEE. The germline V and J ends were trimmed by 2 bases and 2 bases, with 7 bases remaining between them. This CDR3 is built from 13 residues. DNA for the CDR3: TGTGCCAGCAGCGTCCTACAGAACTATGGCTACACCTTC. Encoded protein: CASSVLQNYGYTF.

This chain joins TRBV30 and TRBJ2-3; 7 positions match TRBD1. The CDR3 runs to 15 residues. J lost 2 bases, V lost 2 bases, and 7 bases had no gene match. From germline, CDR1 is GTSNPN and CDR2 SVGIG (reference sequence). CDR3 DNA: TGTGCCTGGAGTATCACAGGGGTGAACACAGATACGCAGTATTTT. Protein product: CAWSITGVNTDTQYF. Variable domain in full (rest from reference TRBV30 and TRBJ2-3): SQTIHQWPATLVQPVGSPLSLECTVEGTSNPNLYWYRQAAGRGLQLLFYSVGIGQISSEVPQNLSASRPQDRQFILSSKKLLLSDSGFYLCAWSITGVNTDTQYFGPGTRLTVL.

This clonotype appeared once. The chain joins TRBV7-9 to TRBJ2-3, with TRBD2 matching 7 bases. Germline trimming cut 0 bases from V and 6 bases from J; bases unmatched to any gene: 15. The germline V gene has CDR1 SEHNR and CDR2 FQNEAQ (reference sequence). The CDR3 contains 18 residues. The CDR3 sequence is CASSLAHISGSSGDTQYF. The CDR3 coding sequence is TGTGCCAGCAGCTTAGCGCATATTAGCGGGTCCTCCGGGGATACGCAGTATTTT.

In nucleotides, the CDR3 is TGTGCCAGCAGCGTAGGACGGGGGGGGAGCACAGATACGCAGTATTTT. Translating gives CASSVGRGGSTDTQYF. The genes are TRBV9 and TRBJ2-3; TRBD2 matches 8 bases. The CDR3 extends over 16 amino acids. The V gene's germline CDR1 is SGDLS and CDR2 YYNGEE. J lost 0 bases, V lost 0 bases, and 3 bases had no gene match.

This clonotype was detected only once. The chain combines TRBV9 with TRBJ2-5, with a possible D match to TRBD2 (6 bases). V was trimmed by 4 bases and J by 2 bases, leaving 27 bases between them. The CDR3 length is 19 residues. The germline CDR1 and CDR2 sequences are SGDLS and YYNGEE. CDR3 region: CASSRTPGLSPDFQETQYF. As DNA, the CDR3 is TGTGCCAGCAGCAGAACACCGGGACTCTCTCCGGATTTTCAAGAGACCCAGTACTTC.